Listed below are T cell receptor beta chains from one sample, sequenced in a study of T cell responses to AZD1222 COVID-19 vaccine. Assay used: immunoSEQ multiplex PCR; TCRdb lists only in-frame clones, some missing. This table holds 150,000 or so clones, approximately 92% found once. The sample was peripheral blood, taken on day 0 of AZD1222 vaccination. The source of these receptors is an adult in good health. The CDR3 runs from the conserved cysteine through the conserved F or W. A D gene is named only where the DNA matches it firmly. Rows may omit the clone size; those that give it use once, few, many or a size class.

CASSLAENTEAFF	TGTGCCAGTAGTTTGGCAGAGAACACTGAAGCTTTCTTT	.	.	TRBV19	TRBJ1-1
CASSARQEYGSPLHF	TGTGCCAGCAGCGCCCGACAGGAATACGGGTCACCCCTCCACTTT	.	.	TRBV9	TRBJ1-6
CASSPSPAGGGTDTQYF	TGTGCCAGCAGCCCATCCCCGGCTGGCGGGGGCACAGATACGCAGTATTTT	once	.	TRBV7-3	TRBJ2-3
CASSIVGVYHGYTF	TGTGCCAGTAGTATTGTAGGGGTTTATCATGGCTACACCTTC	once	.	TRBV19	TRBJ1-2
CASSPRGGLAGGTGELFF	TGTGCCAGCAGCCCCCGTGGGGGACTAGCGGGCGGGACCGGGGAGCTGTTTTTT	.	TRBD2	TRBV3-1/TRBV3-2	TRBJ2-2
CASSFLLGTSGRGEQYF	TGTGCCAGCAGTTTTCTCCTCGGGACTAGCGGGAGGGGTGAGCAGTACTTC	.	TRBD2	TRBV27	TRBJ2-7
CAWSVRGTGYQPQHF	TGTGCCTGGAGTGTACGTGGGACAGGGTATCAGCCCCAGCATTTT	.	TRBD1	TRBV30	TRBJ1-5
CASSRAYPYEQYF	TGTGCCAGCAGCCGTGCCTATCCCTACGAGCAGTACTTC	once	.	TRBV7-9	TRBJ2-7
CASSVAPPGFF	TGTGCCAGCAGTGTTGCGCCCCCGGGTTTCTTT	.	.	TRBV2	TRBJ1-1
CASSHPYTNSPLHF	TGTGCCAGCAGCCATCCATACACTAATTCACCCCTCCACTTT	.	.	TRBV14	TRBJ1-6
CAWSDPQGGWTDTQYF	TGTGCCTGGAGTGACCCCCAGGGTGGATGGACAGATACGCAGTATTTT	.	.	TRBV30	TRBJ2-3
CASSEILDRGSALHF	TGTGCCAGCAGTGAAATCCTGGACAGGGGATCAGCACTCCACTTT	.	TRBD1	TRBV6-1	TRBJ1-6
CASSPSRTGGIGELFF	TGTGCCAGCAGCCCCTCCCGGACAGGGGGTATCGGGGAGCTGTTTTTT	.	TRBD1	TRBV7-9	TRBJ2-2
CASSLGGGAYNEQFF	TGTGCCAGCAGCTTAGGCGGGGGGGCGTACAATGAGCAGTTCTTC	few	TRBD2	TRBV7-2	TRBJ2-1
CASSLGLPSNQPQHF	TGTGCCAGCAGTTTGGGTCTGCCTAGCAATCAGCCCCAGCATTTT	few	.	TRBV6-2/TRBV6-3	TRBJ1-5
CSVGAARYYNEQFF	TGCAGCGTTGGCGCGGCACGGTATTACAATGAGCAGTTCTTC	.	.	TRBV29-1	TRBJ2-1
CASSEVWLAKNIQYF	TGTGCCAGCAGTGAAGTTTGGTTAGCCAAAAACATTCAGTACTTC	.	.	TRBV2	TRBJ2-4
CSVIAGKGGAYEQYF	TGCAGCGTGATAGCGGGAAAAGGAGGGGCCTACGAGCAGTACTTC	.	TRBD2	TRBV29-1	TRBJ2-7
CASSHPRDRVRGYTF	TGCGCCAGCAGCCACCCACGGGACAGGGTTAGGGGCTACACCTTC	.	TRBD1	TRBV4-1	TRBJ1-2
CASSQDWSGGAADTQYF	TGTGCCAGCAGCCAAGACTGGAGCGGGGGGGCAGCAGATACGCAGTATTTT	.	TRBD2	TRBV14	TRBJ2-3
CASSWGTGTEAFF	TGTGCCAGCAGCTGGGGGACGGGCACTGAAGCTTTCTTT	.	.	TRBV7-2	TRBJ1-1
CSVEDKGGSYNEQFF	TGCAGCGTTGAAGACAAAGGGGGCTCCTACAATGAGCAGTTCTTC	.	.	TRBV29-1	TRBJ2-1
CASKTSGILGSTSSYNEQFF	TGTGCCAGCAAGACTAGCGGGATCTTGGGCTCTACGAGCTCCTACAATGAGCAGTTCTTC	.	TRBD2	TRBV2	TRBJ2-1
CASSRQGVTGELFF	TGTGCCAGCAGCAGACAGGGGGTCACCGGGGAGCTGTTTTTT	.	TRBD1	TRBV7-3	TRBJ2-2
CASSVSGGNSPLHF	TGTGCCAGCAGCGTATCGGGGGGTAATTCACCCCTCCACTTT	.	.	TRBV9	TRBJ1-6
CASSYKGAGGNTIYF	TGTGCCAGCAGTTATAAGGGGGCTGGTGGAAACACCATATATTTT	.	TRBD1	TRBV6-6	TRBJ1-3
CASSLLQGGNEQYF	TGTGCCAGCAGTTTATTACAGGGAGGGAACGAGCAGTACTTC	.	.	TRBV27	TRBJ2-7
CASSLIGEAFF	TGTGCCAGCAGTTTAATAGGGGAAGCTTTCTTT	.	.	TRBV28	TRBJ1-1
CASSQEHTDGYTF	TGTGCCAGCAGCCAAGAACATACGGATGGCTACACCTTC	once	.	TRBV3-1/TRBV3-2	TRBJ1-2
CASSLVVTGVALVF	TGTGCCAGCAGCTTGGTGGTAACGGGGGTAGCGTTGGTCTTC	.	.	TRBV5-6	TRBJ2-1
CASSMLALNTEAFF	TGTGCCAGTAGTATGTTAGCCTTGAACACTGAAGCTTTCTTT	.	.	TRBV19	TRBJ1-1
CASSAPRAIRGYGYTF	TGTGCCAGCAGTGCCCCCCGGGCGATAAGGGGCTATGGCTACACCTTC	.	.	TRBV6-1	TRBJ1-2
CASSQLTGRGNTIYF	TGTGCCAGCAGCCAATTGACAGGCCGGGGAAACACCATATATTTT	.	.	TRBV3-1/TRBV3-2	TRBJ1-3